This TCR beta chain stems from a study of PD-L1 blockade in urothelial cancer. Study-level background: Samples of blood were analyzed 3 weeks (second dose) and 6 weeks after treatment start.

The CDR3 covers 15 residues. The V and J ends lost 0 bases and 3 bases respectively, with 9 bases between them. Per germline, CDR1 MNHNS and CDR2 SASEGT. Generated by immunoSEQ multiplex PCR, the TCRdb table keeps only in-frame clones and is missing some. The sample gives 40,000 or so clones, around 84% of which show up once; around 2.5% is in the top ten. The sequenced sample was PBMCs, obtained around atezolizumab (anti-PD-L1) treatment. The chain recombines TRBV6-1 with TRBJ2-1, with D possibly being TRBD2 (5 bases). This TCR was sampled from a man between 65 and 79 years old with urothelial cancer. The CDR3: CASSEALVDYNEQFF. CDR3 sequence (DNA): TGTGCCAGCAGTGAAGCACTAGTTGACTACAATGAGCAGTTCTTC.